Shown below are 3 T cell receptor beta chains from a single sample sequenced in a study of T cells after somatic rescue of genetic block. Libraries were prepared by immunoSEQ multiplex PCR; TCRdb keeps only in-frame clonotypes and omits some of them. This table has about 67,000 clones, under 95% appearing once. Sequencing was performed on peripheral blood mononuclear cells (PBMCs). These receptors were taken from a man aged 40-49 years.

CDR3 coding DNA: TGTGCCAGCATCCCCATCAGGGGTCAGCCCCAGCATTTT. The encoded protein is CASIPIRGQPQHF. The rearrangement uses TRBV6-6 and TRBJ1-5, with D maybe TRBD1 (6 bases). This CDR3 is built from 13 residues. Germline-derived CDR1 and CDR2 are MNHNY and SVGAGI (reference sequence). V shed 7 bases and J shed 6 bases, with 13 bases lying between them.

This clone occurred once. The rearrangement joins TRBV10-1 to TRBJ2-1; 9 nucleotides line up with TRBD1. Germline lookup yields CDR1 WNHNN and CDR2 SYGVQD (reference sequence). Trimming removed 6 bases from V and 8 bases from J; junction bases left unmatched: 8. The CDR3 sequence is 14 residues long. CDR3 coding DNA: TGCGCCAGCAGCCCCGGGACAGGGTTTGATGAGCAGTTCTTC. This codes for CASSPGTGFDEQFF.

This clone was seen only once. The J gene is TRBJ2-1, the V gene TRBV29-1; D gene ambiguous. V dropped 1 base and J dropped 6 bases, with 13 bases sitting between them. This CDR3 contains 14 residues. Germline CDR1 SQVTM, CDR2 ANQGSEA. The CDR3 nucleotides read TGCAGCGTTGAAGTTGCGGTCCTACCCAATGAGCAGTTCTTC. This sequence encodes CSVEVAVLPNEQFF.